This T cell receptor (beta chain) was recovered during a study of blood T cell repertoires in COVID-19. Study details: In each case, the material was cDNA or gDNA derived from T cells, B-cell-depleted T cells, or PBMCs.

Participants came from roughly 25 US areas, aged about 18 to 95 years. Up to 2 weeks before entering the study, exposed participants had met a COVID-19 case. The authors' processing: From reference gene primer amplification, estimates of nucleated cell counts were derived. Sequencing used immunoSEQ multiplex PCR; TCRdb keeps in-frame clones, though not all of them. V, J and clone size were drawn from that table, and D and trimming were deduced from the DNA. The sample has fewer than 400,000 clones, 85% seen once. Germline assignment: CDR1 MNHEY and CDR2 SMNVEV (reference sequence). Losses at the gene ends were 2 bases for V and 9 bases for J; bases not matched to a gene: 6. The CDR3 spans 13 residues.

The specimen was PBMCs or T cells enriched from blood (not recorded which). This rearrangement joins TRBV27 to TRBJ2-7, with TRBD1 identical over 8 bases. The sequence was obtained from a woman aged 25 to 39 who had been exposed to COVID-19. CDR3: CASSLGQGQLQYF. Here the CDR3 DNA reads TGTGCCAGCAGTTTAGGACAGGGACAACTGCAGTACTTC.